Shown below are 9 T cell receptor beta chains from a single sample sequenced in a study of CD8 T cells in Susac syndrome. Reverse transcription of about 0.45 to 1 ug RNA was carried out with random hexamers. In TCRdb, the immunoSEQ multiplex PCR reads were re-called with MiXCR into one record per CDR3 protein. The table lists 80,000 or so distinct CDR3 sequences, roughly 95% of them singletons. Input material: CD8+ T cells from PBMCs. The receptors here all came from a human donor with Susac syndrome.

This chain links TRBV29-1 with TRBJ1-2; possibly TRBD1 for D (6 bases). The V end lost 6 bases, the J end lost 8 bases, and 19 bases lay between the germline ends. CDR1 and CDR2 from the germline V gene are SQVTM and ANQGSEA. There are 13 residues in the CDR3. The CDR3 protein is CSVPGRTGYGYTF. Here the CDR3 DNA reads TGCAGCGTCCCGGGGCGAACAGGGTACGGCTACACCTTC.

The V call is TRBV9, the J call TRBJ2-2, with 7 bases that match TRBD2. Germline V gives CDR1 SGDLS, CDR2 YYNGEE. The junction had 4 bases not matched to a gene; V was cut back by 3 bases and J by 5 bases. CDR3 size: 14 residues. CDR3: CASSEGGGTGELFF. CDR3 sequence (DNA): TGTGCCAGCAGCGAGGGCGGGGGAACCGGGGAGCTGTTTTTT.

V usage is TRBV12-3 or TRBV12-4 and J usage is TRBJ2-1, with 7 bases identical to TRBD2. This CDR3 contains 13 residues. With 6 bases clipped from V and 9 bases from J, the junction kept 8 bases outside the gene matches. CDR3 loop: CASSPSGGVEQFF. The CDR3, as DNA: TGTGCCAGCAGCCCCTCGGGGGGTGTTGAGCAGTTCTTC.

The chain employs TRBV7-9 and TRBJ2-2; D remains ambiguous. There are 15 residues in the CDR3. V was pared by 3 bases and J by 2 bases, with 10 bases between. CDR1 and CDR2 from the germline V gene are SEHNR and FQNEAQ (reference sequence). The CDR3 spells CASSLLADNTGELFF. For the CDR3, the DNA is TGTGCCAGCAGCTTGCTCGCGGATAACACCGGGGAGCTGTTTTTT.

The rearrangement joins TRBV7-3 to TRBJ2-7; 7 nucleotides match TRBD1. The CDR3 loop spans 13 amino acids. The germline gives CDR1 SGHTA, CDR2 FQGTGA. The junction had 6 bases not matched to a gene; V was cut back by 6 bases and J by 4 bases. This CDR3 is CASRGQGDYEQYF. CDR3 sequence (DNA): TGTGCCAGCAGAGGGCAGGGGGATTACGAGCAGTACTTC.

This clonotype has only one observation. The V call is TRBV15, the J call TRBJ2-7; 7 nucleotides align to TRBD1. Trimming at V came to 9 bases and at J to 2 bases, leaving 10 bases not matched to a gene. This CDR3 has 14 residues. CDR1 and CDR2 from the germline V gene are LNHNV and YYDKDF (reference sequence). In nucleotides, the CDR3 is TGTGCCACTCGACAGGGTACTTCCCCCTACGAGCAGTACTTC. This sequence encodes CATRQGTSPYEQYF.

The J gene is TRBJ1-1, the V gene TRBV29-1, with TRBD1 matching 7 bases. The CDR3 loop spans 15 amino acids. The germline gives CDR1 SQVTM, CDR2 ANQGSEA. The junction had 13 bases not matched to a gene; V was cut back by 5 bases and J by 4 bases. The CDR3 reads CSVPERQGTGTEAFF. CDR3 DNA: TGCAGCGTTCCCGAACGACAGGGCACAGGCACTGAAGCTTTCTTT.

The table lists this clonotype with a count of one. The V call is TRBV20-1, the J call TRBJ2-2; no definite D call. The V gene lost 6 bases and the J gene lost 3 bases, with 14 bases spanning the gap. The CDR3 runs 14 residues. Looked up from germline, CDR1 is DFQATT and CDR2 is SNEGSKA (reference sequence). DNA for the CDR3: TGCAGTGCGAGGATGGGCAGATACACCGGGGAGCTGTTTTTT. As protein: CSARMGRYTGELFF.

This chain connects TRBV15 to TRBJ1-4; D gene unclear. This CDR3 is 15 amino acids long. V dropped 0 bases and J dropped 7 bases, with 12 bases sitting between them. Germline CDR1 is LNHNV and CDR2 is YYDKDF (reference sequence). CDR3 DNA sequence: TGTGCCACCAGCAGAGATAGAGGGAAAAGTGAAAAACTGTTTTTT. Translating it yields CATSRDRGKSEKLFF.